This entry lists 15 T cell receptor beta chains sequenced from one sample in a study of kidney transplant recipient with SARS-CoV-2 infection. TCRdb reanalysed the reads using MiXCR and keeps one entry per CDR3 protein. The table includes under 250,000 distinct CDR3 sequences, more than 25% detected once. The sample in question was a blood sample, obtained at baseline and on roughly day 110 from a kidney transplant recipient. These receptors came from a young adult male patient who had COVID-19 and was a kidney transplant recipient. Some T cells may arise from the graft donor.

This clonotype has at least ten counts. The gene calls are TRBV6-4 and TRBJ1-2, with unresolved D. Germline V gene data show CDR1 as MRHNA and CDR2 as SNTAGT. The germline V and J ends were trimmed by 5 bases and 4 bases, with 23 bases remaining between them. The CDR3 sequence is 17 residues long. CDR3 residues: CASSNADSHGKTYGYTF. CDR3 coding DNA: TGTGCCAGCAGTAACGCGGACTCACACGGAAAGACCTATGGCTACACCTTC.

This clonotype was seen at least ten times. The J gene is TRBJ1-5, the V gene TRBV11-2; no clear D gene. CDR1 and CDR2 from the germline V gene are SGHAT and FQNNGV. V lost 1 base, J lost 0 bases, and 4 bases lay in between. CDR3 size: 14 residues. The CDR3 DNA reads as TGTGCCAGCAGCTTAGGAAATAGCAATCAGCCCCAGCATTTT. Translating it yields CASSLGNSNQPQHF.

With respect to this clonotype: A much larger clone sits a single nucleotide away, making a read error possible. The chain employs TRBV6-5 and TRBJ2-7; tentatively, D is TRBD1 (5 bases). This CDR3 has 16 amino acids. The V and J ends lost 5 bases and 9 bases respectively, with 26 bases between them. Per germline, CDR1 MNHEY and CDR2 SVGAGI. The CDR3 reads CASSVAQGSLRDGQYF. The CDR3 nucleotides are TGTGCCAGCAGTGTAGCCCAGGGCTCATTACGTGACGGGCAGTACTTC.

This clonotype was counted at least ten times. V usage is TRBV15 and J usage is TRBJ1-2; D gene unclear. V lost 1 base to trimming and J lost 4 bases, with 10 bases between them. CDR1 and CDR2 from the germline V gene are LNHNV and YYDKDF (reference sequence). The CDR3 extends over 14 amino acids. As DNA, the CDR3 is TGTGCCACCAGCAGAGTTGACAACGGCTATGGCTACACCTTC. It encodes CATSRVDNGYGYTF.

This clonotype was observed many times. The chain joins TRBV19 to TRBJ1-1, with D uncertain. V was trimmed by 2 bases and J by 2 bases, leaving 9 bases between them. Germline CDR1 LNHDA, CDR2 SQIVND (reference sequence). The CDR3 spans 14 residues. CDR3 DNA sequence: TGTGCCAGTAGTATAAGCGGCGGAAACACTGAAGCTTTCTTT. This gives the protein CASSISGGNTEAFF.

Ten or more counts support this clonotype. DNA of the CDR3: TGTGCCTGGCACTTGATGCGTTATAGAAAGACCTATGGCTACACCTTC. Protein sequence: CAWHLMRYRKTYGYTF. This rearrangement joins TRBV30 to TRBJ1-2, with D unclear. The CDR3 is made up of 16 amino acids. From germline, CDR1 is GTSNPN and CDR2 SVGIG (reference sequence). Trimming removed 5 bases at V and 4 bases at J, with 23 bases between.

Remarks on this clonotype: Compared with germline, one end of the junction differs, possibly owing to a read error. The chain joins TRBV25-1 to TRBJ2-4; no reliable D call. CDR3 length: 17 residues. Germline-derived CDR1 and CDR2 are MGHDK and SYGVNS. This chain's CDR3 is CASSNIKELGKTYGHTF. Written as DNA, the CDR3 is TGTGCCAGTAGTAATATTAAAGAACTGGGAAAGACCTATGGCCACACCTTC. Together with reference TRBV25-1 and TRBJ2-4, the CDR3 gives the full variable domain: EADIYQTPRYLVIGTGKKITLECSQTMGHDKMYWYQQDPGMELHLIHYSYGVNSTEKGDLSSESTVSRIRTEHFPLTLESARPSHTSQYLCASSNIKELGKTYGHTFGAGTRLSVL.

The J gene is TRBJ2-2, the V gene TRBV30; no clear D gene. This CDR3 has 15 amino acids. Trimming removed 0 bases from V and 3 bases from J, with 11 bases in between. In germline, CDR1 is GTSNPN, CDR2 SVGIG (reference sequence). This CDR3 is CAWSVWLVDTGELFF. The CDR3, as DNA: TGTGCCTGGAGTGTTTGGTTAGTAGACACCGGGGAGCTGTTTTTT.

Ten or more counts support this clonotype. The V call is TRBV9, the J call TRBJ2-2; maybe TRBD1 (6 bases). The germline CDR1 and CDR2 sequences are SGDLS and YYNGEE. The length of the CDR3 is 18 residues. Trimming left V 4 bases short and J 4 bases short, with 23 bases between. The DNA of the CDR3 is TGTGCCAGCAGCCCCCTGGTCGGCAGGGGCGGCGGCACCGGGGAGCTGTTTTTT. As protein: CASSPLVGRGGGTGELFF.

For this clonotype: Possible read error: a much larger clone is one base away. V is TRBV6-6 and J is TRBJ2-1, with 11 bases aligning to TRBD2. CDR3 size: 16 residues. Germline assignment: CDR1 MNHNY and CDR2 SVGAGI (reference sequence). DNA for the CDR3: TGTGCCAGCAGTTACCCTAGCGGGAGGAGCGACAATGGGCAGTTCTTC. This encodes CASSYPSGRSDNGQFF.

This clonotype was detected ten times or more. The chain links TRBV13 to TRBJ1-1; 11 bases align to TRBD1. CDR1 is PRHDT, CDR2 FYEKMQ, per germline (reference sequence). V lost 5 bases and J lost 5; bases outside the gene matches: 1. This CDR3 has 13 residues. This CDR3 is CASSGQGATEAFF. The CDR3, as DNA: TGTGCCAGCAGCGGACAGGGGGCGACTGAAGCTTTCTTT.

This clonotype was counted ten times or more. This chain links TRBV11-2 with TRBJ1-2; no reliable D call. The germline V gene has CDR1 SGHAT and CDR2 FQNNGV. Deletions cut 5 bases from V and 4 bases from J, with 23 bases between. The CDR3 spans 17 residues. CDR3: CASSDNLTSRKTYGYTF. CDR3 in DNA: TGTGCCAGCAGCGACAACTTAACAAGCAGAAAGACCTATGGCTACACCTTC.

Turning to this clonotype: It may be a read error: a sequence one base away is much more abundant. The J gene is TRBJ1-1, the V gene TRBV11-2; D is undetermined. Germline CDR1 SGHAT, CDR2 FQNNGV. The CDR3 runs to 13 residues. The CDR3 DNA reads as TGTGCCAACAGCTTAAGAATAAACACTGAAGCTTTCTTT. Encoded protein: CANSLRINTEAFF.

This clonotype was recorded a few times. The chain uses TRBV19 and TRBJ2-5, with D possibly matching TRBD1 (6 bases). V lost 5 bases and J lost 3, with 16 bases in between. The CDR3 is 15 amino acids. Per germline, CDR1 LNHDA and CDR2 SQIVND (reference sequence). CDR3 nucleotides: TGTGCCAGTAGTTCGCTAACCTCAGGGGAAGAGACCCAGTACTTC. Protein: CASSSLTSGEETQYF.

In regard to this clonotype: One base away lies a much larger clone, so this may be a sequencing read error. The V and J genes are TRBV5-8 and TRBJ1-2; D gene uncertain. With 1 base removed from V and 1 base from J, the gap between germline ends came to 14 bases. This CDR3 has 16 residues. Germline values: CDR1 SGHTS, CDR2 YDEGEE. CDR3 sequence (DNA): TGTGCCAGCAGCTTGAATTCAGCTACTAGTAACTATGGCTACACCTTC. It encodes CASSLNSATSNYGYTF.